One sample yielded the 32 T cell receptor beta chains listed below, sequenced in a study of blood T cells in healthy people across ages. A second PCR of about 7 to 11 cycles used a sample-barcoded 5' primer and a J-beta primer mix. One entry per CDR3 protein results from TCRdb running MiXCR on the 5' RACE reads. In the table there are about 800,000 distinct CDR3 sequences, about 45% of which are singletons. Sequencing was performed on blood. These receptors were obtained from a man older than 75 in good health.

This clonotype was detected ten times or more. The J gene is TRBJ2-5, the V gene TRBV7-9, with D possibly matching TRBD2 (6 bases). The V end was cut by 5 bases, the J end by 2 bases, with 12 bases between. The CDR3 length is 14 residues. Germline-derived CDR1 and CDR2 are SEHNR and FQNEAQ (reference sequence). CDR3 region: CASSPGGRQETQYF. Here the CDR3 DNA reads TGTGCCAGCAGCCCCGGGGGACGGCAAGAGACCCAGTACTTC.

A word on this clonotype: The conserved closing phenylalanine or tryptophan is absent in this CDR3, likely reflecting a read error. CDR3 DNA sequence: TGTGCCAGCAGCCCTACAGGGGCCTCCAGGAACATTCAGTACCTC. Protein: CASSPTGASRNIQYL. This sequence joins TRBV28 and TRBJ2-4; 7 bases line up with TRBD1. Trimming removed 6 bases from V and 7 bases from J; junction bases left unmatched: 12. From germline, CDR1 is MDHEN and CDR2 SYDVKM. The CDR3 runs to 15 residues.

The CDR3 spells CASAGDSYYEQYF. The CDR3 region has the DNA TGTGCTAGTGCTGGGGACAGTTACTACGAGCAGTACTTC. The chain has TRBV12-5 and TRBJ2-7; 7 bases line up with TRBD1. Trimming removed 7 bases from V and 3 bases from J; junction bases left unmatched: 6. This CDR3 is built from 13 residues. Germline V lookup: CDR1 LGHNT, CDR2 FRNRAP.

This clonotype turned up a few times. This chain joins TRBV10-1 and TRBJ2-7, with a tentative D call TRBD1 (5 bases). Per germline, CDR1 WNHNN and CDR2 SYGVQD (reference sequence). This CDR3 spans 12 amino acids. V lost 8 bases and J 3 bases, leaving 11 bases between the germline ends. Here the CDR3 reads CASYTGSYEQYF. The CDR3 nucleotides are TGCGCCAGCTATACAGGTAGCTACGAGCAGTACTTC.

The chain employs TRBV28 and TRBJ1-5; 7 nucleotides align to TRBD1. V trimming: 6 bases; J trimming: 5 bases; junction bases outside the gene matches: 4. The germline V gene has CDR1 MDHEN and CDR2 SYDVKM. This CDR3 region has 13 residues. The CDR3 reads CASRYTGDQPQHF. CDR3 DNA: TGTGCCAGCAGATACACAGGGGATCAGCCCCAGCATTTT.

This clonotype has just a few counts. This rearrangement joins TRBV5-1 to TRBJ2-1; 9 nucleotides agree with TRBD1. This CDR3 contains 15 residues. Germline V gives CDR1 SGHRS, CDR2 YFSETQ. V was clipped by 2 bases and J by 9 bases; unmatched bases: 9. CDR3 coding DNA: TGCGCCAGCAGCTTTGGACAGGGGTACATCGCTGAGCAGTTCTTC. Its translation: CASSFGQGYIAEQFF. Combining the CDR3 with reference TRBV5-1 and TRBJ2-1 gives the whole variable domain KAGVTQTPRYLIKTRGQQVTLSCSPISGHRSVSWYQQTPGQGLQFLFEYFSETQRNKGNFPGRFSGRQFSNSRSEMNVSTLELGDSALYLCASSFGQGYIAEQFFGPGTRLTVL.

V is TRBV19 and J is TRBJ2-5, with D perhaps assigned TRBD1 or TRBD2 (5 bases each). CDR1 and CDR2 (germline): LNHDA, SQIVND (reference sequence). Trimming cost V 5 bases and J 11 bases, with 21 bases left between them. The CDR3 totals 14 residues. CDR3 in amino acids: CASSAPGRLGEQYF. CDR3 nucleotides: TGTGCCAGTAGTGCACCGGGACGACTGGGAGAGCAGTACTTC.

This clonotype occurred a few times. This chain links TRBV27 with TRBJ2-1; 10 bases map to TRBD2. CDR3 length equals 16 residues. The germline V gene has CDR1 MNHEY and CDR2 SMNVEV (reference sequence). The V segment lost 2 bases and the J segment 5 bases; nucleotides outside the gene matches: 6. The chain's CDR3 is CASSLRLAGHHNEQFF. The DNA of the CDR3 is TGTGCCAGCAGTTTAAGACTAGCGGGCCATCACAATGAGCAGTTCTTC.

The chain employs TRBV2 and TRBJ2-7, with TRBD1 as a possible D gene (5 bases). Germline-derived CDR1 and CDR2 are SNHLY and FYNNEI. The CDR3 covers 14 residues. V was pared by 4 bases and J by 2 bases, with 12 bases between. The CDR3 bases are TGTGCCAGCAGTGCCGGACACCGACCCTACGAGCAGTACTTC. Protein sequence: CASSAGHRPYEQYF.

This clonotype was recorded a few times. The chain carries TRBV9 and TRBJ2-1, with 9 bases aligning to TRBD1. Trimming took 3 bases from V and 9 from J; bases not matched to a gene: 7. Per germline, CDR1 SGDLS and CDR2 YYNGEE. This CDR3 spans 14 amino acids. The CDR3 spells CASSAGTGIGEQFF. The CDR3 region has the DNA TGTGCCAGCAGCGCCGGGACAGGGATAGGTGAGCAGTTCTTC.

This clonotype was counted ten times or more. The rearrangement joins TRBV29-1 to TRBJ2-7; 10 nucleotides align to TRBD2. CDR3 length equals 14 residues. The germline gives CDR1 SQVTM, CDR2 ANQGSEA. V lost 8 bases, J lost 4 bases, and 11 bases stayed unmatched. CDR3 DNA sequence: TGCAGCATCCAAAGCGGGAGGGCCCCTTACGAGCAGTACTTC. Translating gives CSIQSGRAPYEQYF.

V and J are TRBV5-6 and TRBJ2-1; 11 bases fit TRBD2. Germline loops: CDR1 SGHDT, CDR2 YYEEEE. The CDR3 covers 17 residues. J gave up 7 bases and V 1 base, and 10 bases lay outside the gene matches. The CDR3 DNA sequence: TGTGCCAGCAGCTTGAGTGGGGGGACTAGCGGTCTTAATGAGCAGTTCTTC. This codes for CASSLSGGTSGLNEQFF.

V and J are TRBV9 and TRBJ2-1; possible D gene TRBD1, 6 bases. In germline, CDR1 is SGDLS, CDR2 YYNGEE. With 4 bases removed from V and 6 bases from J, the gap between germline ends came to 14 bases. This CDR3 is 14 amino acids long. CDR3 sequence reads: CASSPSKGGNEQFF. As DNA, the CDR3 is TGTGCCAGCAGCCCAAGCAAAGGGGGCAATGAGCAGTTCTTC. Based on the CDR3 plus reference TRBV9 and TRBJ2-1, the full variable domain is DSGVTQTPKHLITATGQRVTLRCSPRSGDLSVYWYQQSLDQGLQFLIQYYNGEERAKGNILERFSAQQFPDLHSELNLSSLELGDSALYFCASSPSKGGNEQFFGPGTRLTVL.

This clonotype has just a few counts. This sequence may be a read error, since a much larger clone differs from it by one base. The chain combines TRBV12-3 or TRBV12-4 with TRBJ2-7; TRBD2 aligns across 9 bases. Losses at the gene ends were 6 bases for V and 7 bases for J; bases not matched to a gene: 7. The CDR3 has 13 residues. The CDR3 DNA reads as TGTGCCAGCAGGCGGGAGGGACAAAATGAGCAGTACTTC. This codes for CASRREGQNEQYF.

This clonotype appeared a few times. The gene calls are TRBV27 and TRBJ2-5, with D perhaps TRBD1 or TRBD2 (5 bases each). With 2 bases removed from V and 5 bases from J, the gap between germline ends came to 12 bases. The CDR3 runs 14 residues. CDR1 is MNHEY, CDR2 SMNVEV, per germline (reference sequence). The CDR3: CASSLQDTGETQYF. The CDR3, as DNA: TGTGCCAGCAGTTTACAGGACACGGGGGAGACCCAGTACTTC.

CDR3 nucleotide sequence: TGCAGTGCTAGAGAGGGTGATCCCAGGCTTGAACGGCGGCAAGAGACCCAGTACTTC. Its protein product is CSAREGDPRLERRQETQYF. The chain uses TRBV20-1 and TRBJ2-5, with unresolved D. CDR1 DFQATT and CDR2 SNEGSKA come from the germline V gene (reference sequence). The CDR3 spans 19 residues. Trimming removed 0 bases at V and 2 bases at J, with 25 bases between.

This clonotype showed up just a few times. This CDR3 reads CASSTRTGGFYGYTF. CDR3 in DNA: TGTGCCAGCAGCACTAGGACAGGGGGCTTTTATGGCTACACCTTC. This rearrangement joins TRBV5-5 to TRBJ1-2, with 11 nucleotides matching TRBD1. Germline lookup yields CDR1 SGHKS and CDR2 YYEKEE (reference sequence). This CDR3 is built from 15 residues. Trimming removed 4 bases from V and 5 bases from J; junction bases left unmatched: 7.

The CDR3 is CASSDTGDYEQYF. The CDR3 DNA is TGCGCCAGCAGCGATACAGGGGACTACGAGCAGTACTTC. This rearrangement joins TRBV5-1 to TRBJ2-4; 7 bases agree with TRBD1. The J call may be in error: the DNA end matches TRBJ2-7 better. CDR3 length equals 13 residues. Germline assignment: CDR1 SGHRS and CDR2 YFSETQ.

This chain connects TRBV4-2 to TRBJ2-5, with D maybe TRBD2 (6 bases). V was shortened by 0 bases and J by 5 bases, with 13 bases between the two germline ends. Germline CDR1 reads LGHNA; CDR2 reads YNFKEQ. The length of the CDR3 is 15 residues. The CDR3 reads CASSQDRGGVETQYF. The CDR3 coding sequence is TGTGCCAGCAGCCAAGATCGCGGAGGGGTGGAGACCCAGTACTTC.

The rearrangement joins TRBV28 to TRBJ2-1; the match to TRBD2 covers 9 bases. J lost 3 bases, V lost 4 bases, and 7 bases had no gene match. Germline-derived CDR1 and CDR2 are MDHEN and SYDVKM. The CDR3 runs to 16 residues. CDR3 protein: CASSSTSGEVYNEQFF. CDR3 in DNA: TGTGCCAGCAGTTCGACTAGCGGCGAAGTCTACAATGAGCAGTTCTTC.

As DNA, the CDR3 is TGCGCCAGCAGCGCAACTCTAGCGGGAGTATACGAGCAGTACTTC. It codes for CASSATLAGVYEQYF. The rearrangement joins TRBV5-1 to TRBJ2-4; TRBD2 matches at 10 bases. The better agreement between TRBJ2-7 and the DNA end casts doubt on the J call. The germline gives CDR1 SGHRS, CDR2 YFSETQ. The CDR3 has 15 amino acids.

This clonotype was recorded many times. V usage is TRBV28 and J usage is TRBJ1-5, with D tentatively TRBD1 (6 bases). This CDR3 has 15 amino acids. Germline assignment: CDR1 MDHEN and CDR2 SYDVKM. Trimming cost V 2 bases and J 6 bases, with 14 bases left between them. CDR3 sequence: CASSLDTGSGQPQHF. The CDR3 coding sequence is TGTGCCAGCAGTTTAGATACAGGGTCGGGTCAGCCCCAGCATTTT.

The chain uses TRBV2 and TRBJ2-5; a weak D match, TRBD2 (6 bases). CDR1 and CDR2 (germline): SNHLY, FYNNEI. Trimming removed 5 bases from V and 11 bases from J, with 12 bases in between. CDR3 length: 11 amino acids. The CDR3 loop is CASSPRREQYF. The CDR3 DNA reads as TGTGCCAGCAGTCCTCGGAGGGAGCAGTACTTC. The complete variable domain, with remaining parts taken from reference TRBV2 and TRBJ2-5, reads EPEVTQTPSHQVTQMGQEVILRCVPISNHLYFYWYRQILGQKVEFLVSFYNNEISEKSEIFDDQFSVERPDGSNFTLKIRSTKLEDSAMYFCASSPRREQYFGPGTRLLVL.

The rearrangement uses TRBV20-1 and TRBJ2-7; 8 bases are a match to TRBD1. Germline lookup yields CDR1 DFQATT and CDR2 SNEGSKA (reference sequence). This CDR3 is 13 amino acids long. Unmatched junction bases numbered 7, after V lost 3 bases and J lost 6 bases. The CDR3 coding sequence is TGCAGTGCTAGTGTGGACAGGGTTGGCGAGCAGTACTTC. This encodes CSASVDRVGEQYF.

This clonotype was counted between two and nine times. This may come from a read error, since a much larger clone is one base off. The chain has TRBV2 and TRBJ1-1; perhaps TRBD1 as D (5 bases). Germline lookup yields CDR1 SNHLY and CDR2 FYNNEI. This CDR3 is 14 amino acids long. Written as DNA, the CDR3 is TGTACCGGGACCTTCAAGGGAACGAACACTGAAGCTTTCTTT. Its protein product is CTGTFKGTNTEAFF.

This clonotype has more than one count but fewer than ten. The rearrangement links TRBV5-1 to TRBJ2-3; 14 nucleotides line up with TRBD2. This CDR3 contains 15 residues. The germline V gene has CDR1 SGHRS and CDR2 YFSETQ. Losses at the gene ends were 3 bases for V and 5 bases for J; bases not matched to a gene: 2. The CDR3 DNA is TGCGCCAGCAGCTGGGGGACTAGCGGGGGAGATACGCAGTATTTT. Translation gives CASSWGTSGGDTQYF.

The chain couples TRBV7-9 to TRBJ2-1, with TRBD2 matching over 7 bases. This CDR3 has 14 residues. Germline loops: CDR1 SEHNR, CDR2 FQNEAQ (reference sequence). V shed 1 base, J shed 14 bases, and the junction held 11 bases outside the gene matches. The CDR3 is CASSLDYGGRREFF. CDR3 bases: TGTGCCAGCAGCTTAGATTATGGCGGGAGAAGGGAGTTCTTC.

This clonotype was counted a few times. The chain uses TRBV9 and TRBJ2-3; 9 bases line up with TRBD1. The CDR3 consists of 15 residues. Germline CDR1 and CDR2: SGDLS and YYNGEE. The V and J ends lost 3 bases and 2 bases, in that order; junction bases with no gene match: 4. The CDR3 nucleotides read TGTGCCAGCAGCGCCAGGGACAGGGCCACAGATACGCAGTATTTT. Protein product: CASSARDRATDTQYF.

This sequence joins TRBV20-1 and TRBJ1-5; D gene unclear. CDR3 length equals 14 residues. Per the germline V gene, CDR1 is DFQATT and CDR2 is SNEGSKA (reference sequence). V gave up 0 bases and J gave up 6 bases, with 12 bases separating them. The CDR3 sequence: CSARDGRRRQPQHF. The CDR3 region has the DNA TGCAGTGCTAGAGATGGGCGGAGGCGTCAGCCCCAGCATTTT.

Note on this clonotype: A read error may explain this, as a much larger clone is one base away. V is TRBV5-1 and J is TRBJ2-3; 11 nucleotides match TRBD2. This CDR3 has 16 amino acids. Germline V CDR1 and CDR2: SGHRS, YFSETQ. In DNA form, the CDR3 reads TGCGCCGGCAGCCAAGTAGCGGGAGGGTCCACAGATACGCAGTATTTT. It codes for CAGSQVAGGSTDTQYF.

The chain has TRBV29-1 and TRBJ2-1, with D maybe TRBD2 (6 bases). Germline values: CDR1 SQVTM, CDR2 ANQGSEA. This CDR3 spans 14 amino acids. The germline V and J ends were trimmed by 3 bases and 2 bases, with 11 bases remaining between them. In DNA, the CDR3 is TGCAGCGTTGAGGCCGGGGGACCCTACAATGAGCAGTTCTTC. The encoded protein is CSVEAGGPYNEQFF.

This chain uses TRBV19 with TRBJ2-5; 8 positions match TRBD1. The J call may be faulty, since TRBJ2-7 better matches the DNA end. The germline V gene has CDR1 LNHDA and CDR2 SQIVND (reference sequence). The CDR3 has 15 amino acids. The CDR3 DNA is TGTGCCAGTAGTTCCATCGGACAGGGTGGGTACGAGCAGTACTTC. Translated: CASSSIGQGGYEQYF.